This T cell receptor (beta chain) was recovered during a study of cytomegalovirus exposure and HLA in healthy donors. Likely unrecorded immune exposures existed in these nominally healthy donors. V shed 0 bases, J shed 3 bases, and the junction held 11 bases outside the gene matches. Germline CDR1 and CDR2: SGHVS and FNYEAQ. The CDR3 is made up of 18 amino acids. With regard to this clone: Its specificity is unknown.

Study-wide results and limits: It emerged from a later analysis that several of the most significant clusters appeared to be linked to common viral pathogens. Researchers catalogued 160 or so TCR beta chains as cytomegalovirus-associated. What a later analysis reportedly showed was that an Asian-associated ancestry cluster had fewer N-insertions than the roughly 670-donor mean.

The PCR had 60 Vbeta and 13 Jbeta primers. Using immunoSEQ multiplex PCR, the repertoire was profiled, and TCRdb retains in-frame clones only, with some absent. In the table there are some 120,000 clones, more than 80% of which are singletons. The J gene is TRBJ2-1, the V gene TRBV7-6; 7 bases map to TRBD1. The sample consisted of PBMCs. The sequence was collected from a male donor in good health and CMV-seronegative. CDR3 in amino acids: CASSLAILEYRGYNEQFF. CDR3 sequence (DNA): TGTGCCAGCAGCTTAGCGATACTAGAATACAGGGGCTACAATGAGCAGTTCTTC.